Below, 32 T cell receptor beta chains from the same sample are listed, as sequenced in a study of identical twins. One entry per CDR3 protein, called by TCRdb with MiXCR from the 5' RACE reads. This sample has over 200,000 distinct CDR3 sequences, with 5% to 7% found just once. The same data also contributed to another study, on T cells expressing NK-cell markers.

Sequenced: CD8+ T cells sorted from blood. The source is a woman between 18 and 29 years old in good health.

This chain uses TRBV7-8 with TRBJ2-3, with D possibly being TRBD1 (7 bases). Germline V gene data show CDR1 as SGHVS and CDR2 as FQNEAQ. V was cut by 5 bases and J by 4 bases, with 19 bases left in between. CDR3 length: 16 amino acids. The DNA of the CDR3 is TGTGCCAGCAGCCCGTCAGGGGGGAGTGGGGCAGATACGCAGTATTTT. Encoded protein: CASSPSGGSGADTQYF.

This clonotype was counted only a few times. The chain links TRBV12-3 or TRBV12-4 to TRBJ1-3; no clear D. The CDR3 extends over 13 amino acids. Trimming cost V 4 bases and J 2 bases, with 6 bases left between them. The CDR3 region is CASSSNPGNTIYF. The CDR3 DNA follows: TGTGCCAGCAGTTCCAACCCTGGAAACACCATATATTTT.

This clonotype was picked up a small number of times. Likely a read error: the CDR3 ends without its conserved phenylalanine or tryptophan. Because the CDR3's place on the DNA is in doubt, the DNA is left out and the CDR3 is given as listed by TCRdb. CDR3 protein: CASSFGRDFQL. The gene calls are TRBV12-3 or TRBV12-4 and TRBJ2-1; the table's D call of TRBD2 was not tested on the DNA. The CDR3 comprises 11 residues, both ends counted.

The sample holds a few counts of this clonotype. This CDR3 reads CASSASGAGSYEQYF. The CDR3 DNA sequence: TGTGCCAGCAGCGCCTCAGGGGCAGGATCCTACGAGCAGTACTTC. V gene TRBV9 combines with J gene TRBJ2-7; TRBD1 is a possible D gene (6 bases). The CDR3 contains 15 residues. The germline CDR1 and CDR2 sequences are SGDLS and YYNGEE. V lost 3 bases, J lost 1 base, and 14 bases lay in between.

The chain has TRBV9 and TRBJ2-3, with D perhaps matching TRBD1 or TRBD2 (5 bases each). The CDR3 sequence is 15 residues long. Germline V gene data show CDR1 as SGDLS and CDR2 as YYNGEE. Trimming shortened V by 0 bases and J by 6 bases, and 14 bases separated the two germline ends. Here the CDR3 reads CASSVAFGTLDTQYF. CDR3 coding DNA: TGTGCCAGCAGCGTAGCTTTTGGGACCCTGGATACGCAGTATTTT.

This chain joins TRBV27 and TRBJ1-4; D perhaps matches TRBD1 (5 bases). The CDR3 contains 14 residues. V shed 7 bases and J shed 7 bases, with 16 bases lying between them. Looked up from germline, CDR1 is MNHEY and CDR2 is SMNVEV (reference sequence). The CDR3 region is CASTGRQPGEKLFF. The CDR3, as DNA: TGTGCCAGCACCGGGAGACAGCCGGGTGAAAAACTGTTTTTT. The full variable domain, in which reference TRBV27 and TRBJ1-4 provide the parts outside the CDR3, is EAQVTQNPRYLITVTGKKLTVTCSQNMNHEYMSWYRQDPGLGLRQIYYSMNVEVTDKGDVPEGYKVSRKEKRNFPLILESPSPNQTSLYFCASTGRQPGEKLFFGSGTQLSVL.

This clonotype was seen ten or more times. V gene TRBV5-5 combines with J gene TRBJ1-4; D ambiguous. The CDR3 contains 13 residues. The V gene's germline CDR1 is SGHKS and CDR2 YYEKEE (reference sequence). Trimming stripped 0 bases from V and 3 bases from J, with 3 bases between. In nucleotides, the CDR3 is TGTGCCAGCAGCTTGGAGTCTAATGAAAAACTGTTTTTT. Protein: CASSLESNEKLFF.

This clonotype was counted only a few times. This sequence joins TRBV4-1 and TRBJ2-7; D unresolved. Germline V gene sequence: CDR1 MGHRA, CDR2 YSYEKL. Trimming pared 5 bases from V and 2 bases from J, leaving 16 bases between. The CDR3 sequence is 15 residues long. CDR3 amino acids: CASSSRSEAAYEQYF. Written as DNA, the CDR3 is TGCGCCAGCAGCTCCCGGTCGGAAGCAGCCTACGAGCAGTACTTC.

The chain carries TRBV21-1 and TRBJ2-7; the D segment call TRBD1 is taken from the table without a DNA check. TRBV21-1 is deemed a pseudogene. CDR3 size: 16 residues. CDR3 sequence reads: CASSKKGGDRGLGQYF. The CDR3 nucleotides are TGTGCCAGCAGCAAAAAGGGGGGGGACAGGGGGCTCGGGCAGTACTTC.

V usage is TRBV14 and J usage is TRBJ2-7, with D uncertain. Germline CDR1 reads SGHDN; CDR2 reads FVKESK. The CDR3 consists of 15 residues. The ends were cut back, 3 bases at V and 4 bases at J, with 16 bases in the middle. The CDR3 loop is CASSHINPPFYEQYF. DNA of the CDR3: TGTGCCAGCAGCCATATAAATCCCCCCTTTTACGAGCAGTACTTC. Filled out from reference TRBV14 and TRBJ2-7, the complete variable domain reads EAGVTQFPSHSVIEKGQTVTLRCDPISGHDNLYWYRRVMGKEIKFLLHFVKESKQDESGMPNNRFLAERTGGTYSTLKVQPAELEDSGVYFCASSHINPPFYEQYFGPGTRLTVT.

This chain's CDR3 is CASSPPGPEADTQYF. In nucleotides, the CDR3 is TGTGCCAGCTCACCACCCGGCCCCGAAGCAGATACGCAGTATTTT. The chain uses TRBV18 and TRBJ2-3; no clear D. There are 15 residues in the CDR3. V lost 0 bases and J lost 4, with 11 bases in between. From germline, CDR1 is KGHSH and CDR2 LQKENI.

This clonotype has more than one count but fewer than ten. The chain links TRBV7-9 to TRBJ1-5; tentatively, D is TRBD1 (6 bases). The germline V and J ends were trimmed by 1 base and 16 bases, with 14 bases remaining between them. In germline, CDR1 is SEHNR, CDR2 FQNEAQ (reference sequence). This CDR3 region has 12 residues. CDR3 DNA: TGTGCCAGCAGCTTAGGAGGACAGCCCGCTCATTTT. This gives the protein CASSLGGQPAHF.

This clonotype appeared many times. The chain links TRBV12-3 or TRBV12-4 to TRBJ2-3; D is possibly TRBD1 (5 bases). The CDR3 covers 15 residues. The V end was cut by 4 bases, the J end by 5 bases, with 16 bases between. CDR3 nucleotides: TGTGCCAGCAGTTCTCCCCCTCAGGGAAGAGATACGCAGTATTTT. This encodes CASSSPPQGRDTQYF.

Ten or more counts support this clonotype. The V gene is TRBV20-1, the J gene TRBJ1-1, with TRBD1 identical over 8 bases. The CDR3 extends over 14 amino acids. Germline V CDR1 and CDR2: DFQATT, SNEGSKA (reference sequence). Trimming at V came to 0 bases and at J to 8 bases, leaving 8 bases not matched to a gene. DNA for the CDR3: TGCAGTGCTAGAGATGCCCCAGGGGGCTGGGAAGCTTTCTTT. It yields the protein CSARDAPGGWEAFF.

This CDR3 reads CASSSGTGFQPQHF. The CDR3 coding sequence is TGTGCCAGCAGCTCAGGAACAGGGTTTCAGCCCCAGCATTTT. The gene calls are TRBV5-6 and TRBJ1-5; D is possibly TRBD1 (6 bases). The CDR3 has 14 residues. The V end lost 3 bases, the J end lost 6 bases, and 13 bases lay between the germline ends. The germline V gene encodes CDR1 SGHDT and CDR2 YYEEEE.

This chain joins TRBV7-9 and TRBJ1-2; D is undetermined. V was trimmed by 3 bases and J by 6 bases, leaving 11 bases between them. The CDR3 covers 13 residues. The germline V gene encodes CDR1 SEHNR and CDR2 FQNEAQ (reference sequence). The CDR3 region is CASSFDGVDGYTF. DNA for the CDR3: TGTGCCAGCAGCTTTGATGGGGTCGATGGCTACACCTTC. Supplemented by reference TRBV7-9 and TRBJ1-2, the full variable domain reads DTGVSQNPRHKITKRGQNVTFRCDPISEHNRLYWYRQTLGQGPEFLTYFQNEAQLEKSRLLSDRFSAERPKGSFSTLEIQRTEQGDSAMYLCASSFDGVDGYTFGSGTRLTVV.

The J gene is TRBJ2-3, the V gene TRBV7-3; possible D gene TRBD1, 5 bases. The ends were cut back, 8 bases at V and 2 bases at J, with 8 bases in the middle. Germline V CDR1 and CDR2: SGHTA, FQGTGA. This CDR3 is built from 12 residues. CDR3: CASGAATDTQYF. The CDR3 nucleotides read TGTGCCAGCGGGGCCGCCACAGATACGCAGTATTTT.

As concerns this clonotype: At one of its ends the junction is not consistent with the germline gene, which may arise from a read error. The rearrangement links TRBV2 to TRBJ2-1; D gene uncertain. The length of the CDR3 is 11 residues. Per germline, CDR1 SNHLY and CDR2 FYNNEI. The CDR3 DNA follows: TGCCCAGCGATTAGGGACAATGAGCAGTTCTTC. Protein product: CPAIRDNEQFF.

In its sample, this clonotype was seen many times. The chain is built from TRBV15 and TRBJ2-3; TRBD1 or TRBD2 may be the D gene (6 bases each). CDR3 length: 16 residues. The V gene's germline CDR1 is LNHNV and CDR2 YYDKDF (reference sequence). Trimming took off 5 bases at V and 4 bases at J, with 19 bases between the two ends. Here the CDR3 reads CATSPQSGGGADTQYF. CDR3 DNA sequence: TGTGCCACCAGCCCCCAGTCCGGGGGCGGGGCAGATACGCAGTATTTT.

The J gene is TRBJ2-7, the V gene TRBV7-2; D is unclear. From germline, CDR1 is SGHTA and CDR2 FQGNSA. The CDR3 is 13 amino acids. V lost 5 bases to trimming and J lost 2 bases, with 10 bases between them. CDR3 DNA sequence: TGTGCCAGCAGCCGTCATGGACCCTACGAGCAGTACTTC. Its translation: CASSRHGPYEQYF. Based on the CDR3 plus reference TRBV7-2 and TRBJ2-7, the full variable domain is GAGVSQSPSNKVTEKGKDVELRCDPISGHTALYWYRQSLGQGLEFLIYFQGNSAPDKSGLPSDRFSAERTGGSVSTLTIQRTQQEDSAVYLCASSRHGPYEQYFGPGTRLTVT.

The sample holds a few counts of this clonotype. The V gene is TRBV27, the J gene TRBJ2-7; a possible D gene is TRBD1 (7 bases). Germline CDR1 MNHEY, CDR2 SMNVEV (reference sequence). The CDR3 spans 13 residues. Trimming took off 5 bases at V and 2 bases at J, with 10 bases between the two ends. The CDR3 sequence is CASSPRGAYEQYF. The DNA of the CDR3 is TGTGCCAGCAGTCCCAGGGGGGCCTACGAGCAGTACTTC.

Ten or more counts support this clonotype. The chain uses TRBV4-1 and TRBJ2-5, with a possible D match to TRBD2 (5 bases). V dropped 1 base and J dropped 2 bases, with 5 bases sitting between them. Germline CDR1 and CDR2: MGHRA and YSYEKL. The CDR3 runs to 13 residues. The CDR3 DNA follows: TGCGCCAGCAGCCAAGGAGGGCAAGAGACCCAGTACTTC. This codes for CASSQGGQETQYF.

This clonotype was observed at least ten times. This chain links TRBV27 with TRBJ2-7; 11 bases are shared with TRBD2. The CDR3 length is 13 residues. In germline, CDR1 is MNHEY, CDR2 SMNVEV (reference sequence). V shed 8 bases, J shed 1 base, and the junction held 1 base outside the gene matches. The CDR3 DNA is TGTGCCAGCCGACTAGCGGGATCCTACGAGCAGTACTTC. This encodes CASRLAGSYEQYF.

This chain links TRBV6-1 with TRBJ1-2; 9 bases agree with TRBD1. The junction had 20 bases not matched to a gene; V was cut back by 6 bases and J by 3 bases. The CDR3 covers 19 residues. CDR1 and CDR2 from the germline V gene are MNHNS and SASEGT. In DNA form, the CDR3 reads TGTGCCAGCAGCCCCGGGACAGGGTTTACTCTACAACCCCACTATGGCTACACCTTC. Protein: CASSPGTGFTLQPHYGYTF.

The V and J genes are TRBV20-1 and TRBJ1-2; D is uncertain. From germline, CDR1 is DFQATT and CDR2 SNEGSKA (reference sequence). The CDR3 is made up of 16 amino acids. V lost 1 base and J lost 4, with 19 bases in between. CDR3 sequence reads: CSARVQRAGPSYGYTF. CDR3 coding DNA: TGCAGTGCTAGAGTGCAGCGGGCAGGACCATCCTATGGCTACACCTTC.

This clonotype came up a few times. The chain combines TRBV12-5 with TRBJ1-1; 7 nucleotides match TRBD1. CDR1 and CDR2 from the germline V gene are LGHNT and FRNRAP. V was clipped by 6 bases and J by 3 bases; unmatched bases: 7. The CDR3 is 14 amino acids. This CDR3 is CASGLQGRDTEAFF. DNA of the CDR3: TGTGCTAGTGGGCTACAGGGGCGGGACACTGAAGCTTTCTTT.

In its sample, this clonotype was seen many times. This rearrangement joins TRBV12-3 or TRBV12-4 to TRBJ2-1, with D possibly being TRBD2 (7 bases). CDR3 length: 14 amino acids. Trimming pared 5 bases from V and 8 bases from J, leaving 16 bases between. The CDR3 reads CASSPGGGMHEQFF. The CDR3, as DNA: TGTGCCAGCAGTCCGGGCGGGGGCATGCATGAGCAGTTCTTC.

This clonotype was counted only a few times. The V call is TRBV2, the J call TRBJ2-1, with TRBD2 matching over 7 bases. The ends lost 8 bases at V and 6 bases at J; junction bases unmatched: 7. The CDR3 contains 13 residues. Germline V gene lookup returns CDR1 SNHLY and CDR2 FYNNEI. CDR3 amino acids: CASDERDSNEQFF. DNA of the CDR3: TGTGCCAGCGACGAGCGGGATTCCAATGAGCAGTTCTTC. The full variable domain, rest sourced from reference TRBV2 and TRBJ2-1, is EPEVTQTPSHQVTQMGQEVILRCVPISNHLYFYWYRQILGQKVEFLVSFYNNEISEKSEIFDDQFSVERPDGSNFTLKIRSTKLEDSAMYFCASDERDSNEQFFGPGTRLTVL.

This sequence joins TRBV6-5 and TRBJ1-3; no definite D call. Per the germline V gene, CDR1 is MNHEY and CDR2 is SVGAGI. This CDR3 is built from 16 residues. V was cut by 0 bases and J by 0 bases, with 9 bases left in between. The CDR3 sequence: CASSYSELSSGNTIYF. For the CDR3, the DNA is TGTGCCAGCAGTTACTCGGAACTCAGCTCTGGAAACACCATATATTTT.

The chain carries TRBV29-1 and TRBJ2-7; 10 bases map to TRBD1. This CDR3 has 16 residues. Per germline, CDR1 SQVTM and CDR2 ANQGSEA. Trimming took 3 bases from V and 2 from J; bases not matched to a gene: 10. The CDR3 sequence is CSVEYKMGTGAYEQYF. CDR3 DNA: TGCAGCGTTGAGTATAAGATGGGGACAGGGGCCTACGAGCAGTACTTC.

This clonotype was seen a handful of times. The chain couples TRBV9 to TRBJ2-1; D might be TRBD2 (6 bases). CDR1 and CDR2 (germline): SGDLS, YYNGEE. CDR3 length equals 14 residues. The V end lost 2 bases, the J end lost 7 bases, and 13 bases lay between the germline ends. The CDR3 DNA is TGTGCCAGCAGCGTTGCACCGGGACTTAATGAGCAGTTCTTC. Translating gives CASSVAPGLNEQFF.

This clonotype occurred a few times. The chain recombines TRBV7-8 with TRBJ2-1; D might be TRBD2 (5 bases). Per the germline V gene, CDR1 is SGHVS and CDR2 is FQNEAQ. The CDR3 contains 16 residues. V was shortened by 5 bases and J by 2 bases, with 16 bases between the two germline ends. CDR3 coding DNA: TGTGCCAGCAGCACCCCGGTTAGCGTGACCTACAATGAGCAGTTCTTC. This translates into CASSTPVSVTYNEQFF.